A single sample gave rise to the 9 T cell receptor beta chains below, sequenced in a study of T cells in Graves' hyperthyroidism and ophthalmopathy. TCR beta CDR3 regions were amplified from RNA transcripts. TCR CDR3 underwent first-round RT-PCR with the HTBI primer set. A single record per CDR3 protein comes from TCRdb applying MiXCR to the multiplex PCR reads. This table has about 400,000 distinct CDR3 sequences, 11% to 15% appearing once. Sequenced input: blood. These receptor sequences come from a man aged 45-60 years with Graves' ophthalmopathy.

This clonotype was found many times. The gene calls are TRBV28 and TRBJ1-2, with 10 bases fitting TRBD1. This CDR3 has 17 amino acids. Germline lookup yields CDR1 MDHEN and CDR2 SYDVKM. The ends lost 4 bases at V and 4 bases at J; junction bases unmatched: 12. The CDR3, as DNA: TGTGCCAGCAGTTCGGCGGGACAGGGGCCCCCAAGCTATGGCTACACCTTC. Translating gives CASSSAGQGPPSYGYTF.

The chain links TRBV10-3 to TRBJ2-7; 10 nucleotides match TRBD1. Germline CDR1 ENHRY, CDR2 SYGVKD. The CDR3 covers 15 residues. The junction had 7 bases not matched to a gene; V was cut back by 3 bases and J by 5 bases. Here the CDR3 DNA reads TGTGCCATCAGTGACTCCGGGACAGGGGACAACGAGCAGTACTTC. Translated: CAISDSGTGDNEQYF.

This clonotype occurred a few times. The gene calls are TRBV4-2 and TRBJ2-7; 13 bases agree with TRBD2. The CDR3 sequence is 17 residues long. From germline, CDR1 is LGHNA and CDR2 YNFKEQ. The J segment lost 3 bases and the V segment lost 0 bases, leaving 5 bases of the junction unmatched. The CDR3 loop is CASSQDMRTSGSYEQYF. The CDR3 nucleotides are TGTGCCAGCAGCCAAGATATGAGGACTAGCGGGAGCTACGAGCAGTACTTC.

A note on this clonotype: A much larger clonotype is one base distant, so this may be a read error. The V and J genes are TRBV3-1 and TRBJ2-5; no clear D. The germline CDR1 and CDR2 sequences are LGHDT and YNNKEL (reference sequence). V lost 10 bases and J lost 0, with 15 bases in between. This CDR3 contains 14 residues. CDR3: CANSIRKNQETQYF. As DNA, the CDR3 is TGTGCCAACAGTATAAGGAAAAACCAAGAGACCCAGTACTTC.

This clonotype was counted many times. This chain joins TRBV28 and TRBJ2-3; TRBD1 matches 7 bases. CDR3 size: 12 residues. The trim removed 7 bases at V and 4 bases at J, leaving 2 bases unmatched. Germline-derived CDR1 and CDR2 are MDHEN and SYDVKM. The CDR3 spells CASKGAPDTQYF. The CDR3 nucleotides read TGTGCCAGCAAGGGGGCCCCAGATACGCAGTATTTT.

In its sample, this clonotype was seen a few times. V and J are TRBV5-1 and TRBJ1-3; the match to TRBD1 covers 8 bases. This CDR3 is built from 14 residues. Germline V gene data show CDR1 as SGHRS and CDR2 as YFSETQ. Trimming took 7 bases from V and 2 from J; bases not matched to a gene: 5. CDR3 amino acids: CASREDRAGNTIYF. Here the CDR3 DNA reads TGCGCCAGCCGCGAGGACAGGGCTGGAAACACCATATATTTT.

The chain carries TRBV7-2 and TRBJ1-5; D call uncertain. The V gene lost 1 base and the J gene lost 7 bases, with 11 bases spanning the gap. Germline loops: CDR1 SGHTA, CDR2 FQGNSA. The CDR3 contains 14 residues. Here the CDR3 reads CASSLGQNGQPQHF. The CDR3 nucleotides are TGTGCCAGCAGCTTAGGGCAAAACGGGCAGCCCCAGCATTTT.

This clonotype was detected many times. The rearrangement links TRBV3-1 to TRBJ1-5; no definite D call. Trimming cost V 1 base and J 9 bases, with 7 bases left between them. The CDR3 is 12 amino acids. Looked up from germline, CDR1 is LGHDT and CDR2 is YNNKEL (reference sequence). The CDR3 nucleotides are TGTGCCAGCAGCCAAGCCAGCCGGCCCCAGCATTTT. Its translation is CASSQASRPQHF.

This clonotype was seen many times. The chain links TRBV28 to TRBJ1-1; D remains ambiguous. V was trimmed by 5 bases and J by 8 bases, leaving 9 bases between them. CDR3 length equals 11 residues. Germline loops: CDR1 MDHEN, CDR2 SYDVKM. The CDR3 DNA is TGTGCCAGCAGTCATTTTTACGAAGCTTTCTTT. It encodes CASSHFYEAFF.